These 17 T cell receptor beta chains share one sample of origin, sequenced in a study of Ad26.COV2.S vaccination and SARS-CoV-2 variants. The treatment was: some 20 received Ad26.COV2.S at low or high dose, single or two shots; roughly five received placebo; per-sample allocation not given. The samples were gathered on day 63 after the first injection of vaccine or placebo. Profiling relied on immunoSEQ multiplex PCR, and the TCRdb table lists in-frame clones only, not all of them. The table shows some 450,000 clones, with about 90% occurring only once. This sample comprised peripheral blood, obtained in a trial of Ad26.COV2.S vaccine versus placebo. The receptors here all came from a person aged 18 to 65 who received the Ad26.COV2.S COVID-19 vaccine or a placebo.

The V gene is TRBV7-3, the J gene TRBJ1-1; no reliable D call. Germline V gene data show CDR1 as SGHTA and CDR2 as FQGTGA. The CDR3 contains 13 residues. Trimming took 1 base from V and 1 from J, leaving 4 bases between them. For the CDR3, the DNA is TGTGCCAGCAGCTTAAATGGGAACACTGAAGCTTTCTTT. Protein: CASSLNGNTEAFF.

The chain joins TRBV5-1 to TRBJ2-4; D unclear. CDR3 length equals 15 residues. V was trimmed by 0 bases and J by 6 bases, leaving 13 bases between them. Looked up from germline, CDR1 is SGHRS and CDR2 is YFSETQ. CDR3 nucleotides: TGCGCCAGCAGCTTGGCGCCGGGCTCCCTAAACATTCAGTACTTC. This gives the protein CASSLAPGSLNIQYF.

The chain combines TRBV4-2 with TRBJ2-5, with D unclear. The CDR3 has 14 residues. V was trimmed by 3 bases and J by 9 bases, leaving 17 bases between them. Germline CDR1 and CDR2: LGHNA and YNFKEQ. The CDR3 coding sequence is TGTGCCAGCAGCCAGCCAGGCCTCTCCAACGCCCAGTACTTC. Translation gives CASSQPGLSNAQYF.

This clone showed up just once. The V and J genes are TRBV15 and TRBJ2-2, with D possibly TRBD1 on 6 matching bases. V was shortened by 0 bases and J by 3 bases, with 8 bases between the two germline ends. The CDR3 totals 15 residues. Germline V gene sequence: CDR1 LNHNV, CDR2 YYDKDF (reference sequence). CDR3 protein: CATSRDSGDTGELFF. CDR3 DNA sequence: TGTGCCACCAGCAGAGATTCAGGGGACACCGGGGAGCTGTTTTTT.

The genes are TRBV14 and TRBJ1-1; D is unresolved. CDR1 and CDR2 from the germline V gene are SGHDN and FVKESK. The ends were cut back, 1 base at V and 0 bases at J, with 6 bases in the middle. The CDR3 covers 14 residues. The DNA for the CDR3 is TGTGCCAGCAGCCAAGGAGACCTGAACACTGAAGCTTTCTTT. Amino acid sequence: CASSQGDLNTEAFF.

This chain uses TRBV25-1 with TRBJ1-6; 7 bases line up with TRBD1. CDR1 MGHDK and CDR2 SYGVNS come from the germline V gene. Germline trimming cut 4 bases from V and 6 bases from J; bases unmatched to any gene: 6. The CDR3 runs 15 residues. The CDR3 DNA is TGTGCCAGCAGTGCACTGACAGGGCCTAATTCACCCCTCCACTTT. Translated, it gives CASSALTGPNSPLHF. The full variable domain, its missing parts supplied by reference TRBV25-1 and TRBJ1-6, is EADIYQTPRYLVIGTGKKITLECSQTMGHDKMYWYQQDPGMELHLIHYSYGVNSTEKGDLSSESTVSRIRTEHFPLTLESARPSHTSQYLCASSALTGPNSPLHFGNGTRLTVT.

V gene TRBV28 combines with J gene TRBJ1-4, with a possible D match to TRBD1 (6 bases). The V end was cut by 10 bases, the J end by 8 bases, with 20 bases between. Germline-derived CDR1 and CDR2 are MDHEN and SYDVKM. This CDR3 region has 14 residues. CDR3: CAKGLGNRDEKLFF. The DNA for the CDR3 is TGTGCCAAGGGGTTGGGGAACAGGGACGAAAAACTGTTTTTT.

CDR3 sequence: CASSQQFDTQYF. As DNA, the CDR3 is TGTGCCAGCAGCCAACAGTTTGATACGCAGTATTTT. V usage is TRBV14 and J usage is TRBJ2-3; D uncertain. The CDR3 sequence is 12 residues long. Germline assignment: CDR1 SGHDN and CDR2 FVKESK. With 2 bases removed from V and 6 bases from J, the gap between germline ends came to 6 bases.

The rearrangement joins TRBV7-9 to TRBJ2-7, with 7 bases matching TRBD1. Germline V gene data show CDR1 as SEHNR and CDR2 as FQNEAQ (reference sequence). The V and J ends lost 2 bases and 2 bases, in that order; junction bases with no gene match: 3. The CDR3 is 14 amino acids. The CDR3 DNA sequence: TGTGCCAGCAGCTTACAGGACAGGCCCTACGAGCAGTACTTC. Translating it yields CASSLQDRPYEQYF.

This clone came up once. The J gene is TRBJ1-1, the V gene TRBV30; D may be TRBD1 (6 bases). CDR3 length equals 13 residues. Germline values: CDR1 GTSNPN, CDR2 SVGIG (reference sequence). V was trimmed by 2 bases and J by 2 bases, leaving 9 bases between them. CDR3 sequence reads: CAWSWGQNTEAFF. CDR3 nucleotide sequence: TGTGCCTGGAGTTGGGGGCAAAACACTGAAGCTTTCTTT.

The chain couples TRBV2 to TRBJ2-5; TRBD2 matches at 8 bases. Trimming removed 5 bases from V and 4 bases from J; junction bases left unmatched: 3. The CDR3 is 13 residues long. Germline CDR1 and CDR2: SNHLY and FYNNEI. The CDR3: CASSPAGGETQYF. The CDR3 coding sequence is TGTGCCAGCAGTCCGGCGGGAGGAGAGACCCAGTACTTC.

V gene TRBV5-1 combines with J gene TRBJ2-3, with TRBD1 matching over 7 bases. Germline CDR1 reads SGHRS; CDR2 reads YFSETQ. The CDR3 consists of 15 residues. V was pared by 0 bases and J by 1 base, with 2 bases of the junction left unmatched. This CDR3 is CASSLVQGGTDTQYF. Here the CDR3 DNA reads TGCGCCAGCAGCTTGGTCCAGGGGGGCACAGATACGCAGTATTTT.

The rearrangement joins TRBV19 to TRBJ2-1; D not resolved. The CDR3 loop spans 12 amino acids. Germline CDR1 reads LNHDA; CDR2 reads SQIVND (reference sequence). Trimming removed 1 base at V and 10 bases at J, with 8 bases between. The CDR3 loop is CASSIGEYEQFF. CDR3 DNA: TGTGCCAGTAGTATAGGGGAATACGAGCAGTTCTTC.

CDR3 residues: CASSELGSGDRENTGELFF. The CDR3 nucleotides are TGCGCCAGCAGTGAGTTAGGGTCGGGGGACAGGGAAAACACCGGGGAGCTGTTTTTT. The rearrangement uses TRBV10-1 and TRBJ2-2; 9 nucleotides align to TRBD1. Germline V gene data show CDR1 as WNHNN and CDR2 as SYGVQD (reference sequence). This CDR3 comprises 19 residues. J was trimmed by 2 bases and V by 1 base; bases with no gene match: 11.

The table lists this clone with a few counts. The chain couples TRBV19 to TRBJ2-1, with TRBD2 matching over 10 bases. The V gene end was trimmed by 4 bases and the J gene end by 8 bases; junction bases not matched to a gene: 17. The CDR3 contains 18 residues. Germline loops: CDR1 LNHDA, CDR2 SQIVND (reference sequence). The CDR3 DNA is TGTGCCAGTAGTAAGGGGTCCTTAGCGGGAGGATTCAGCGATGAGCAGTTCTTC. It translates to CASSKGSLAGGFSDEQFF.

This rearrangement joins TRBV20-1 to TRBJ2-4, with 12 bases fitting TRBD2. V dropped 3 bases and J dropped 0; count of bases not matched to a gene: 6. Germline lookup yields CDR1 DFQATT and CDR2 SNEGSKA (reference sequence). The CDR3 is made up of 17 amino acids. As DNA, the CDR3 is TGCAGTGCTAGTGGGACTAGCGGGCCTCTAGCCAAAAACATTCAGTACTTC. Its protein is CSASGTSGPLAKNIQYF.

This clone has just one count. The gene calls are TRBV9 and TRBJ2-1, with D possibly being TRBD1 (5 bases). The CDR3 is made up of 13 amino acids. Germline lookup yields CDR1 SGDLS and CDR2 YYNGEE. V gave up 3 bases and J gave up 10 bases, with 14 bases separating them. The CDR3 here is CASSEGIAQEQFF. CDR3 nucleotides: TGTGCCAGCAGCGAGGGGATAGCCCAGGAGCAGTTCTTC.